The next 31 T cell receptor beta chains were all read from a single sample in a study of T cell responses to AZD1222 COVID-19 vaccine. The method was immunoSEQ multiplex PCR; TCRdb's version includes in-frame clones alone and lacks a portion of them. Here the sample spans approximately 100,000 clones, 90% being singletons. This material consisted of peripheral blood, taken 28 days after the second AZD1222 dose. These receptors all stem from an adult who received the AZD1222 COVID-19 vaccine.

The rearrangement joins TRBV6-5 to TRBJ1-4; D ambiguous. V lost 0 bases, J lost 4 bases, and 9 bases lay in between. This CDR3 comprises 15 residues. CDR1 MNHEY and CDR2 SVGAGI come from the germline V gene. CDR3 residues: CASSYSNTINEKLFF. The DNA of the CDR3 is TGTGCCAGCAGTTACTCGAATACTATTAATGAAAAACTGTTTTTT.

This clone has only a few counts. V gene TRBV25-1 combines with J gene TRBJ1-2, with 7 bases fitting TRBD1. The CDR3 spans 14 residues. Germline CDR1 MGHDK, CDR2 SYGVNS. Germline trimming cut 4 bases from V and 2 bases from J; bases unmatched to any gene: 4. The CDR3 protein is CASSAKTGNYGYTF. The CDR3 DNA reads TGTGCCAGCAGTGCGAAGACAGGGAACTATGGCTACACCTTC.

This clone occurred once. V is TRBV6-5 and J is TRBJ2-7; 11 bases line up with TRBD1. The CDR3 contains 13 residues. Looked up from germline, CDR1 is MNHEY and CDR2 is SVGAGI. V shed 10 bases and J 5 bases; nucleotides not matched to a gene: 7. For the CDR3, the DNA is TGTGCCATCCCGGGACAGGGGGACCACGAGCAGTACTTC. This encodes CAIPGQGDHEQYF.

The chain couples TRBV6-5 to TRBJ1-1; 8 bases are a match to TRBD1. The CDR3 is 14 residues long. Per the germline V gene, CDR1 is MNHEY and CDR2 is SVGAGI. V lost 6 bases to trimming and J lost 0 bases; unmatched junction nucleotides: 3. CDR3 region: CASRGQALNTEAFF. The CDR3 DNA reads as TGTGCCAGCAGGGGACAGGCCTTGAACACTGAAGCTTTCTTT.

The V call is TRBV2, the J call TRBJ1-5; no clear D gene. CDR3 length: 16 amino acids. In germline, CDR1 is SNHLY, CDR2 FYNNEI. The V and J ends lost 6 bases and 0 bases respectively, with 15 bases between them. CDR3 loop: CASSAWSEDSNQPQHF. CDR3 bases: TGTGCCAGCAGCGCTTGGTCAGAAGATAGCAATCAGCCCCAGCATTTT.

In its sample, this clone ranks as medium-sized. This rearrangement joins TRBV4-1 to TRBJ1-2; weak D call: TRBD1 (5 bases). Germline CDR1 MGHRA, CDR2 YSYEKL. CDR3 size: 15 residues. Trimming cost V 0 bases and J 2 bases, with 10 bases left between them. Here the CDR3 reads CASSQDGDPNYGYTF. In DNA, the CDR3 is TGCGCCAGCAGCCAAGACGGGGACCCGAACTATGGCTACACCTTC.

The count of this clone is one. The rearrangement uses TRBV5-1 and TRBJ2-1; D is perhaps TRBD2 (5 bases). The V end lost 0 bases, the J end lost 9 bases, and 16 bases lay between the germline ends. The CDR3 runs to 15 residues. Germline CDR1 SGHRS, CDR2 YFSETQ. The CDR3 DNA follows: TGCGCCAGCAGCTTGGGTACTAGGGTGAGTTTTGAGCAGTTCTTC. Translated: CASSLGTRVSFEQFF. Together with reference TRBV5-1 and TRBJ2-1, the CDR3 gives the full variable domain: KAGVTQTPRYLIKTRGQQVTLSCSPISGHRSVSWYQQTPGQGLQFLFEYFSETQRNKGNFPGRFSGRQFSNSRSEMNVSTLELGDSALYLCASSLGTRVSFEQFFGPGTRLTVL.

For this clone: Different DNA sequences within this sample yield the same CDR3. CDR3 residues: CASSGDSNQPQHF. CDR3 in DNA: TGTGCCAGCAGTGGAGATAGCAATCAGCCCCAGCATTTT. The chain couples TRBV2 to TRBJ1-5; D unclear. The CDR3 covers 13 residues. V shed 4 bases and J shed 0 bases, with 4 bases lying between them. Germline lookup yields CDR1 SNHLY and CDR2 FYNNEI.

The rearrangement uses TRBV7-9 and TRBJ2-2; no firm D call. Germline V gene sequence: CDR1 SEHNR, CDR2 FQNEAQ (reference sequence). The CDR3 runs 12 residues. Trimming removed 3 bases from V and 8 bases from J, with 7 bases in between. The DNA of the CDR3 is TGTGCCAGCAGCTTCGTGGCGGGGGAGCTGTTTTTT. Translation gives CASSFVAGELFF.

The chain recombines TRBV24-1 with TRBJ2-3; maybe TRBD2 (7 bases). Trimming took off 5 bases at V and 6 bases at J, with 14 bases between the two ends. Germline V gene data show CDR1 as KGHDR and CDR2 as SFDVKD. The CDR3 contains 14 residues. CDR3 loop: CATSVSRGGDTQYF. In DNA form, the CDR3 reads TGTGCCACCAGTGTCTCGAGGGGGGGGGATACGCAGTATTTT.

The CDR3 DNA is TGTGCCAGCAGCCACACCCGGGACAGGGGGCTATACGAGCAGTACTTC. Amino acids: CASSHTRDRGLYEQYF. The rearrangement joins TRBV14 to TRBJ2-7, with 12 bases identical to TRBD1. The germline gives CDR1 SGHDN, CDR2 FVKESK. The V segment lost 3 bases and the J segment 4 bases; nucleotides outside the gene matches: 7. CDR3 length equals 16 residues.

The chain carries TRBV6-5 and TRBJ1-1; D remains ambiguous. The germline gives CDR1 MNHEY, CDR2 SVGAGI. There are 13 residues in the CDR3. The germline V and J ends were trimmed by 5 bases and 0 bases, with 7 bases remaining between them. DNA for the CDR3: TGTGCCAGCAGTCCCGAGCTGAACACTGAAGCTTTCTTT. This translates into CASSPELNTEAFF.

This rearrangement joins TRBV30 to TRBJ1-5; maybe TRBD1 (5 bases). The CDR3 runs 14 residues. Germline CDR1 is GTSNPN and CDR2 is SVGIG (reference sequence). Trimming stripped 2 bases from V and 6 bases from J, with 14 bases between. The DNA of the CDR3 is TGTGCCTGGAGTAGAAACCGGCAGGGTCAGCCCCAGCATTTT. The encoded protein is CAWSRNRQGQPQHF.

The chain joins TRBV25-1 to TRBJ1-4; maybe TRBD1 (6 bases). This CDR3 region has 15 residues. Trimming removed 6 bases from V and 2 bases from J, with 13 bases in between. Germline V gives CDR1 MGHDK, CDR2 SYGVNS. The DNA for the CDR3 is TGTGCCAGCAGAACAGGGAGGACCACTAATGAAAAACTGTTTTTT. Its translation is CASRTGRTTNEKLFF.

The chain recombines TRBV4-1 with TRBJ2-7; 9 bases align to TRBD2. This CDR3 region has 14 residues. Germline V lookup: CDR1 MGHRA, CDR2 YSYEKL. The V segment lost 2 bases and the J segment 2 bases; nucleotides outside the gene matches: 1. In DNA, the CDR3 is TGCGCCAGCAGCCAACTAGCGGGGCCCTACGAGCAGTACTTC. Its protein product is CASSQLAGPYEQYF.

A word on this clone: Distinct nucleotide sequences in the sample also encode this CDR3. The chain carries TRBV11-3 and TRBJ2-1; D possibly corresponds to TRBD2 (6 bases). From germline, CDR1 is SGHNT and CDR2 YENEEA. The CDR3 is 14 amino acids. V lost 5 bases and J 2 bases, leaving 10 bases between the germline ends. The CDR3 coding sequence is TGTGCCAGCAGCCCCGGGGGACCCTACAATGAGCAGTTCTTC. Amino acids: CASSPGGPYNEQFF.

The chain has TRBV6-1 and TRBJ1-4, with D possibly being TRBD1 (5 bases). Germline CDR1 reads MNHNS; CDR2 reads SASEGT. V lost 2 bases and J lost 4, with 14 bases in between. The CDR3 sequence is 16 residues long. The CDR3 bases are TGTGCCAGCAGTGAATCAGCGGGGCCCGTTAATGAAAAACTGTTTTTT. Translation: CASSESAGPVNEKLFF.

The chain uses TRBV10-3 and TRBJ2-3, with D tentatively TRBD1 (6 bases). Trimming stripped 11 bases from V and 3 bases from J, with 12 bases between. Germline V lookup: CDR1 ENHRY, CDR2 SYGVKD. The CDR3 covers 12 residues. CDR3 protein: CASRQETDTQYF. The CDR3 bases are TGTGCCTCCCGACAGGAGACAGATACGCAGTATTTT.

The chain's CDR3 is CASRPSPAGPNSPLHF. The CDR3, as DNA: TGCGCCAGCAGACCCTCACCGGCGGGCCCCAATTCACCCCTCCACTTT. The gene calls are TRBV5-1 and TRBJ1-6; D not certain. The length of the CDR3 is 16 residues. Trimming removed 5 bases from V and 7 bases from J, with 19 bases in between. The germline gives CDR1 SGHRS, CDR2 YFSETQ.

V gene TRBV9 combines with J gene TRBJ2-2; 9 bases map to TRBD1. This CDR3 contains 16 residues. Germline CDR1 SGDLS, CDR2 YYNGEE. Unmatched junction bases numbered 8, after V lost 1 base and J lost 7 bases. The CDR3 DNA sequence: TGTGCCAGCAGCGTAAGGGACAGGGCTGTGATCGGGGAGCTGTTTTTT. It codes for CASSVRDRAVIGELFF.

The chain carries TRBV6-2 or TRBV6-3 and TRBJ1-1, with D perhaps matching TRBD1 (5 bases). Germline V lookup: CDR1 MNHEY, CDR2 SVGEGT. The ends were cut back, 6 bases at V and 3 bases at J, with 11 bases in the middle. CDR3 size: 13 residues. The chain's CDR3 is CASSQGLDTEAFF. For the CDR3, the DNA is TGTGCCAGCAGCCAGGGCCTTGACACTGAAGCTTTCTTT.

The table lists this clone with a count of one. The V and J genes are TRBV9 and TRBJ2-7; tentatively, D is TRBD1 or TRBD2 (5 bases each). Trimming left V 4 bases short and J 9 bases short, with 14 bases between. The germline V gene has CDR1 SGDLS and CDR2 YYNGEE. The CDR3 totals 12 residues. The CDR3 here is CASSPDLGGQYF. For the CDR3, the DNA is TGTGCCAGCAGCCCCGACCTTGGGGGGCAGTACTTC.

The chain links TRBV6-5 to TRBJ2-7; D not certain. V dropped 0 bases and J dropped 2 bases, with 8 bases sitting between them. CDR3 size: 14 residues. CDR1 is MNHEY, CDR2 SVGAGI, per germline. CDR3 nucleotide sequence: TGTGCCAGCAGTTACTCGGGCGGAACCTACGAGCAGTACTTC. Translation: CASSYSGGTYEQYF.

This chain joins TRBV10-3 and TRBJ2-7; tentatively, D is TRBD1 (8 bases). Germline V lookup: CDR1 ENHRY, CDR2 SYGVKD. The CDR3 runs 13 residues. V lost 10 bases and J lost 5, with 18 bases in between. The chain's CDR3 is CATHTGGADEQYF. CDR3 nucleotides: TGTGCCACCCATACAGGGGGGGCCGACGAGCAGTACTTC.

The chain employs TRBV7-2 and TRBJ2-1; D is undetermined. Germline CDR1 is SGHTA and CDR2 is FQGNSA. CDR3 length: 11 residues. V was pared by 1 base and J by 8 bases, with 3 bases between. Here the CDR3 DNA reads TGTGCCAGCAGCTTAGTGGATGAGCAGTTCTTC. Its protein product is CASSLVDEQFF.

The V call is TRBV11-1, the J call TRBJ2-2; TRBD1 matches 11 bases. The CDR3 sequence is 15 residues long. Germline lookup yields CDR1 SGHAT and CDR2 FQDESV (reference sequence). The V and J ends lost 5 bases and 5 bases, in that order; junction bases with no gene match: 4. The CDR3 protein is CASSTDRGQTGELFF. The CDR3 region has the DNA TGTGCCAGCAGCACGGACAGGGGGCAAACCGGGGAGCTGTTTTTT. The full variable domain, with the rest looked up from reference TRBV11-1 and TRBJ2-2, is EAEVAQSPRYKITEKSQAVAFWCDPISGHATLYWYRQILGQGPELLVQFQDESVVDDSQLPKDRFSAERLKGVDSTLKIQPAELGDSAMYLCASSTDRGQTGELFFGEGSRLTVL.

Concerning this clone itself: Different DNA sequences within this sample yield the same CDR3. The chain combines TRBV3-1 (or the pseudogene TRBV3-2) with TRBJ1-5; perhaps TRBD1 as D (5 bases). Trimming removed 3 bases from V and 2 bases from J, with 8 bases in between. CDR3 size: 14 residues. From germline, CDR1 is LGHDT and CDR2 YNNKEL (reference sequence). The CDR3 reads CASSQGGGNQPQHF. The CDR3 coding sequence is TGTGCCAGCAGCCAGGGAGGGGGCAATCAGCCCCAGCATTTT.

This chain links TRBV6-5 with TRBJ2-1; 8 nucleotides match TRBD1. CDR1 MNHEY and CDR2 SVGAGI come from the germline V gene. V gave up 7 bases and J gave up 8 bases; unmatched junction bases: 7. The CDR3 is 13 residues long. This chain's CDR3 is CASNIQDRDEQFF. Written as DNA, the CDR3 is TGTGCCAGCAATATACAGGACAGGGATGAGCAGTTCTTC.

The V and J genes are TRBV2 and TRBJ1-1; no clear D. Trimming removed 1 base at V and 1 base at J, with 10 bases between. Germline loops: CDR1 SNHLY, CDR2 FYNNEI. This CDR3 has 15 residues. The CDR3 coding sequence is TGTGCCAGCAGTGAAGTCGGGGTGGCGAACACTGAAGCTTTCTTT. It is translated as CASSEVGVANTEAFF.

This chain joins TRBV7-2 and TRBJ1-4, with D perhaps matching TRBD1 (6 bases). This CDR3 has 16 amino acids. Trimming stripped 4 bases from V and 8 bases from J, with 20 bases between. Germline V lookup: CDR1 SGHTA, CDR2 FQGNSA. CDR3 DNA: TGTGCCAGCAGCTCTTGGACAGCCTTTGATGGGGAAAAACTGTTTTTT. This gives the protein CASSSWTAFDGEKLFF.

The V and J genes are TRBV5-4 and TRBJ1-1; D might be TRBD1 (5 bases). The CDR3 has 15 amino acids. V lost 5 bases and J 2 bases, leaving 16 bases between the germline ends. Germline CDR1 is SGHNT and CDR2 is YYREEE (reference sequence). Here the CDR3 DNA reads TGTGCCAGCAGTTCTCCGGGACGGACCAACACTGAAGCTTTCTTT. Encoded protein: CASSSPGRTNTEAFF.